The sequence of this TCR beta chain was determined in a study of beta chain features in type 1 diabetes. Points from the study as a whole: In patients and controls equally, PCR might favor templates that are shorter.

The CDR3 length is 15 residues. V dropped 5 bases and J dropped 8 bases, with 19 bases sitting between them. Germline V gene lookup returns CDR1 SGHTA and CDR2 FQGTGA. On this clone: The antigen is undetermined.

What was sequenced were expressed TCRB transcripts, since all of the isolated RNA had been reverse transcribed. It was found that naive, central memory and regulatory T cell samples averaged around 3.8 million reads. Using immunoSEQ multiplex PCR, the repertoire was profiled, and TCRdb retains in-frame clones only, with some absent. The profile shows about 450,000 clones, about an eighth of them singletons. The sequenced sample consisted of naive CD4+ T cells from blood. The V gene is TRBV7-3, the J gene TRBJ2-1; D unclear. The origin of this receptor is a woman in her late teens or twenties in good health. CDR3 DNA sequence: TGTGCCAGCAGCCCGTTTGTCGCTCTGGCCGATGAGCAGTTCTTC. This translates into CASSPFVALADEQFF.